The 11 T cell receptor beta chains below all came from one sample that was sequenced in a study of multiple sclerosis patients with progressive multifocal leukoencephalopathy. TCRdb keeps only in-frame clones here, not all; method: immunoSEQ multiplex PCR. The table includes approximately 27,000 clones, approximately 85% detected once. The time point: time of PML onset. The sample consisted of PBMCs, taken from a patient treated with natalizumab. All receptors come from a woman in her twenties or thirties with progressive multifocal leukoencephalopathy.

This clone was picked up one time. This chain connects TRBV6-1 to TRBJ1-5, with no clear D. V lost 5 bases to trimming and J lost 5 bases, with 13 bases between them. CDR1 MNHNS and CDR2 SASEGT come from the germline V gene. The CDR3 is 14 residues long. The DNA of the CDR3 is TGTGCCAGCAGTTTCTCGGGCGAAGATCAGCCCCAGCATTTT. It yields the protein CASSFSGEDQPQHF.

The rearrangement links TRBV19 to TRBJ1-2; 9 positions agree with TRBD1. After removal of 9 bases from V and 2 bases from J, the junction contained 7 bases not matched to a gene. This CDR3 region has 14 residues. Per germline, CDR1 LNHDA and CDR2 SQIVND (reference sequence). CDR3 residues: CASRTGGVNYGYTF. The CDR3 DNA is TGTGCCAGCCGAACAGGGGGCGTGAACTATGGCTACACCTTC.

V is TRBV19 and J is TRBJ1-2; D unresolved. Germline CDR1 is LNHDA and CDR2 is SQIVND (reference sequence). This CDR3 region has 13 residues. V lost 0 bases to trimming and J lost 10 bases, with 12 bases between them. CDR3 bases: TGTGCCAGTAGTATAGATCGGCAGCAGGACTACACCTTC. This translates into CASSIDRQQDYTF.

This chain connects TRBV5-4 to TRBJ2-3; maybe TRBD2 (5 bases). Germline CDR1 reads SGHNT; CDR2 reads YYREEE (reference sequence). Between the trimmed V and J ends, which lost 0 bases and 9 bases, there was a span of 11 bases. The CDR3 covers 13 residues. The CDR3 here is CASSLVGSYTQYF. As DNA, the CDR3 is TGTGCCAGCAGCTTGGTGGGGAGTTACACGCAGTATTTT.

In its sample, this clone was seen once. V and J are TRBV5-5 and TRBJ2-1, with TRBD2 matching 9 bases. J was trimmed by 0 bases and V by 2 bases; bases with no gene match: 12. CDR3 length equals 19 residues. Germline V gene data show CDR1 as SGHKS and CDR2 as YYEKEE (reference sequence). The DNA for the CDR3 is TGTGCCAGCAGCTTTGGAGTACTAGCGGGTAGCCGCTCCTACAATGAGCAGTTCTTC. Translation: CASSFGVLAGSRSYNEQFF.

The chain has TRBV27 and TRBJ2-1, with TRBD2 identical over 9 bases. This CDR3 region has 17 residues. The germline V gene encodes CDR1 MNHEY and CDR2 SMNVEV (reference sequence). V shed 0 bases, J shed 0 bases, and the junction held 3 bases outside the gene matches. The CDR3, as DNA: TGTGCCAGCAGTTTATCCCGGCGGGGGGGCTCCTACAATGAGCAGTTCTTC. Translation: CASSLSRRGGSYNEQFF.

V is TRBV6-6 and J is TRBJ1-2; no reliable D call. The CDR3 runs to 13 residues. V lost 8 bases and J 4 bases, leaving 14 bases between the germline ends. Per the germline V gene, CDR1 is MNHNY and CDR2 is SVGAGI (reference sequence). The CDR3 DNA sequence: TGTGCCAGCTCTCTAATGAGCTTCTATGGCTACACCTTC. It translates to CASSLMSFYGYTF.

The genes are TRBV19 and TRBJ2-7, with D unresolved. V was cut by 3 bases and J by 3 bases, with 15 bases left in between. The CDR3 sequence is 15 residues long. Germline V gene data show CDR1 as LNHDA and CDR2 as SQIVND (reference sequence). CDR3 nucleotides: TGTGCCAGTAGTATTAGGTCAGATGACGTCTACGAGCAGTACTTC. Protein: CASSIRSDDVYEQYF.

The chain is built from TRBV2 and TRBJ2-1; 7 nucleotides agree with TRBD1. The CDR3 has 18 residues. The trim removed 6 bases at V and 4 bases at J, leaving 18 bases unmatched. Germline CDR1 is SNHLY and CDR2 is FYNNEI. CDR3 nucleotides: TGTGCCAGCAGAGGAGACAGGGTAGGCAATGATTTATACAATGAGCAGTTCTTC. It translates to CASRGDRVGNDLYNEQFF.

The chain combines TRBV28 with TRBJ2-7; D is undetermined. The CDR3 totals 13 residues. Germline V gene data show CDR1 as MDHEN and CDR2 as SYDVKM. Trimming cost V 5 bases and J 6 bases, with 14 bases left between them. CDR3: CASSMARLGEQYF. For the CDR3, the DNA is TGTGCCAGCAGTATGGCTAGGCTAGGCGAGCAGTACTTC.

The chain has TRBV7-3 and TRBJ2-6, with TRBD1 as a possible D gene (5 bases). Germline V gene lookup returns CDR1 SGHTA and CDR2 FQGTGA. CDR3 length: 16 amino acids. Trimming took off 2 bases at V and 7 bases at J, with 15 bases between the two ends. The CDR3 loop reads CASSLFAGFSANVLTF. The CDR3 nucleotides are TGTGCCAGCAGCTTATTCGCAGGGTTCTCAGCCAACGTCCTGACTTTC.